One and the same sample provided the 29 T cell receptor beta chains below, sequenced in a study of blood T cell repertoires in COVID-19. Here immunoSEQ multiplex PCR was the method, and the copy in TCRdb shows in-frame clones only, minus some. The sample consists of tens of thousands of clones, more than 70% of them appearing once. The sample was peripheral blood. The receptor source for this set is a man aged 50 to 59 with acute or convalescent COVID-19.

The V call is TRBV30, the J call TRBJ1-6; 7 bases agree with TRBD1. V shed 2 bases, J shed 7 bases, and the junction held 5 bases outside the gene matches. Looked up from germline, CDR1 is GTSNPN and CDR2 is SVGIG (reference sequence). The CDR3 is made up of 14 amino acids. CDR3 sequence: CAWSFTGENSPLHF. DNA of the CDR3: TGTGCCTGGAGTTTTACAGGGGAAAATTCACCCCTCCACTTT.

In this sample, this clone turned up a few times. The chain couples TRBV4-1 to TRBJ2-3, with 8 nucleotides matching TRBD2. Germline trimming cut 5 bases from V and 1 base from J; bases unmatched to any gene: 11. The germline CDR1 and CDR2 sequences are MGHRA and YSYEKL. There are 17 residues in the CDR3. The CDR3 sequence: CASSAGWAAGGTDTQYF. For the CDR3, the DNA is TGCGCCAGCAGCGCAGGTTGGGCAGCGGGGGGCACAGATACGCAGTATTTT.

V gene TRBV7-9 combines with J gene TRBJ1-6, with TRBD1 identical over 8 bases. V was clipped by 5 bases and J by 6 bases; unmatched bases: 12. The CDR3 runs to 17 residues. Germline CDR1 and CDR2: SEHNR and FQNEAQ (reference sequence). CDR3 region: CASSNLGRQGTNSPLHF. For the CDR3, the DNA is TGTGCCAGCAGCAATTTGGGGCGACAGGGGACTAATTCACCCCTCCACTTT.

The J gene is TRBJ2-3, the V gene TRBV7-6; D perhaps matches TRBD2 (6 bases). The V end lost 5 bases, the J end lost 2 bases, and 14 bases lay between the germline ends. Germline V gene sequence: CDR1 SGHVS, CDR2 FNYEAQ. The CDR3 totals 15 residues. CDR3 region: CASSPWRGATDTQYF. In nucleotides, the CDR3 is TGTGCCAGCAGCCCCTGGCGGGGAGCCACAGATACGCAGTATTTT.

The V call is TRBV7-9, the J call TRBJ1-5; tentatively, D is TRBD1 (5 bases). This CDR3 contains 14 residues. In germline, CDR1 is SEHNR, CDR2 FQNEAQ (reference sequence). V was pared by 6 bases and J by 1 base, with 10 bases between. Here the CDR3 reads CASSTRGSNQPQHF. The CDR3 DNA reads TGTGCCAGCAGTACTCGGGGGAGCAATCAGCCCCAGCATTTT.

The chain uses TRBV6-5 and TRBJ1-1; tentative D call: TRBD1 (6 bases). The CDR3 is 14 residues long. V gave up 6 bases and J gave up 1 base, with 12 bases separating them. Germline assignment: CDR1 MNHEY and CDR2 SVGAGI. The CDR3 coding sequence is TGTGCCAGCAGCCTTATGGGGGCGAACACTGAAGCTTTCTTT. Its protein is CASSLMGANTEAFF.

The genes are TRBV6-5 and TRBJ1-2; D perhaps matches TRBD1 (5 bases). V gave up 7 bases and J gave up 8 bases, with 11 bases separating them. The V gene's germline CDR1 is MNHEY and CDR2 SVGAGI. The CDR3 extends over 11 amino acids. The CDR3 sequence: CASIGTIGYTF. For the CDR3, the DNA is TGTGCCAGCATTGGGACTATCGGCTACACCTTC.

The chain joins TRBV27 to TRBJ2-1; 10 bases are shared with TRBD2. This CDR3 is built from 14 residues. V gave up 10 bases and J gave up 0 bases; unmatched junction bases: 3. The germline gives CDR1 MNHEY, CDR2 SMNVEV (reference sequence). The CDR3 nucleotides are TGTGCCACCCGGACTAGCGGCTCCTACAATGAGCAGTTCTTC. Protein product: CATRTSGSYNEQFF.

The chain is built from TRBV7-9 and TRBJ1-4; 7 positions match TRBD1. J lost 4 bases, V lost 5 bases, and 7 bases had no gene match. CDR1 is SEHNR, CDR2 FQNEAQ, per germline (reference sequence). This CDR3 has 15 residues. In DNA, the CDR3 is TGTGCCAGCAGCCTAGGCGACAGGGATAATGAAAAACTGTTTTTT. This sequence encodes CASSLGDRDNEKLFF.

This rearrangement joins TRBV18 to TRBJ1-5, with unresolved D. The CDR3 runs to 14 residues. V dropped 2 bases and J dropped 4 bases, with 9 bases sitting between them. The germline V gene has CDR1 KGHSH and CDR2 LQKENI. The CDR3, as DNA: TGTGCCAGCTCACCATATTCGGGAAATCAGCCCCAGCATTTT. This encodes CASSPYSGNQPQHF.

V is TRBV7-9 and J is TRBJ2-3, with TRBD2 matching over 8 bases. The CDR3 spans 14 residues. From germline, CDR1 is SEHNR and CDR2 FQNEAQ (reference sequence). V was pared by 2 bases and J by 4 bases, with 2 bases of the junction left unmatched. In nucleotides, the CDR3 is TGTGCCAGCAGCTTATCGGGGGGGGCAGATACGCAGTATTTT. Residues: CASSLSGGADTQYF.

The chain is built from TRBV4-1 and TRBJ1-5, with D unresolved. Trimming cost V 4 bases and J 1 base, with 29 bases left between them. Germline values: CDR1 MGHRA, CDR2 YSYEKL. The CDR3 runs 21 residues. This CDR3 is CASSPRPPEGSGSVSNQPQHF. The CDR3 DNA is TGCGCCAGCAGCCCTCGCCCCCCCGAAGGGAGTGGAAGCGTCAGCAATCAGCCCCAGCATTTT.

This clone was recorded only once. The chain couples TRBV7-9 to TRBJ2-7; tentative D call: TRBD1 (5 bases). Germline-derived CDR1 and CDR2 are SEHNR and FQNEAQ (reference sequence). CDR3 length: 17 residues. Trimming pared 11 bases from V and 3 bases from J, leaving 29 bases between. The CDR3 sequence: CAVPRTRGSIRGYEQYF. CDR3 nucleotides: TGTGCCGTACCACGGACAAGGGGTTCCATAAGGGGCTACGAGCAGTACTTC.

The genes are TRBV6-2 or TRBV6-3 and TRBJ1-1, with a weak D call TRBD1 (5 bases). CDR1 and CDR2 from the germline V gene are MNHEY and SVGEGT. The length of the CDR3 is 13 residues. Trimming shortened V by 5 bases and J by 0 bases, and 7 bases separated the two germline ends. CDR3 sequence reads: CASSEDMNTEAFF. The DNA for the CDR3 is TGTGCCAGCAGTGAGGACATGAACACTGAAGCTTTCTTT.

The V gene is TRBV27, the J gene TRBJ1-2; possibly TRBD1 for D (6 bases). V lost 2 bases and J lost 4, with 14 bases in between. This CDR3 region has 15 residues. Germline CDR1 and CDR2: MNHEY and SMNVEV (reference sequence). In nucleotides, the CDR3 is TGTGCCAGCAGTTTAGGTGGGGGCGCTGGCTATGGCTACACCTTC. As protein: CASSLGGGAGYGYTF.

With respect to this clone: The same CDR3 arises from other DNA sequences in this sample as well. The chain has TRBV6-5 and TRBJ1-1; D remains ambiguous. The germline V gene encodes CDR1 MNHEY and CDR2 SVGAGI. This CDR3 spans 15 amino acids. V lost 0 bases to trimming and J lost 4 bases, with 12 bases between them. CDR3 loop: CASSYSTGSGTEAFF. The CDR3 DNA reads as TGTGCCAGCAGTTACTCGACGGGATCGGGCACTGAAGCTTTCTTT.

The V gene is TRBV5-6, the J gene TRBJ2-4, with 9 bases aligning to TRBD1. This CDR3 contains 15 residues. Germline values: CDR1 SGHDT, CDR2 YYEEEE. The V gene end was trimmed by 4 bases and the J gene end by 1 base; junction bases not matched to a gene: 3. CDR3 coding DNA: TGTGCCAGCAGCGGGACAGGGAGGGCCAAAAACATTCAGTACTTC. It codes for CASSGTGRAKNIQYF.

The V and J genes are TRBV18 and TRBJ2-2, with 8 bases lining up with TRBD2. Germline V gene sequence: CDR1 KGHSH, CDR2 LQKENI. CDR3 length: 16 amino acids. V dropped 0 bases and J dropped 1; count of bases not matched to a gene: 1. The CDR3: CASSPPSGGNTGELFF. As DNA, the CDR3 is TGTGCCAGCTCACCACCGAGCGGGGGGAACACCGGGGAGCTGTTTTTT.

This rearrangement joins TRBV6-5 to TRBJ2-7, with 7 positions matching TRBD2. The germline CDR1 and CDR2 sequences are MNHEY and SVGAGI. With V trimmed by 5 bases and J by 6 bases, 7 bases remained unmatched. The CDR3 spans 13 residues. CDR3 nucleotide sequence: TGTGCCAGCAGTCCTCATGGGAGGGGCGAGCAGTACTTC. This gives the protein CASSPHGRGEQYF.

The chain combines TRBV15 with TRBJ1-1, with a weak D call TRBD1 (6 bases). V lost 0 bases and J 9 bases, leaving 17 bases between the germline ends. Germline V gene data show CDR1 as LNHNV and CDR2 as YYDKDF (reference sequence). The CDR3 has 15 residues. CDR3 nucleotides: TGTGCCACCAGCAGAGATCTGAAGGCAGGGGCTAAAGCTTTCTTT. This gives the protein CATSRDLKAGAKAFF.

The chain has TRBV9 and TRBJ2-2; the D gene is possibly TRBD1 (6 bases). Germline loops: CDR1 SGDLS, CDR2 YYNGEE. The CDR3 length is 17 residues. V dropped 3 bases and J dropped 1 base, with 16 bases sitting between them. CDR3 in DNA: TGTGCCAGCAGCGCAGGCTGGGACAACTTGAACACCGGGGAGCTGTTTTTT. Its translation: CASSAGWDNLNTGELFF.

This chain connects TRBV15 to TRBJ2-7, with 9 bases that match TRBD2. The germline CDR1 and CDR2 sequences are LNHNV and YYDKDF (reference sequence). The CDR3 contains 16 residues. Trimming took 0 bases from V and 4 from J; bases not matched to a gene: 7. The CDR3 protein is CATSRDSSGSRYEQYF. The CDR3 coding sequence is TGTGCCACCAGCAGAGATAGTAGCGGGAGTCGGTACGAGCAGTACTTC.

This clone has just one count. The chain is built from TRBV29-1 and TRBJ1-1; a weak D match, TRBD1 (6 bases). Trimming left V 2 bases short and J 7 bases short, with 8 bases between. This CDR3 has 11 residues. The V gene's germline CDR1 is SQVTM and CDR2 ANQGSEA. CDR3 amino acids: CSVEPQGEAFF. CDR3 nucleotide sequence: TGCAGCGTTGAACCACAGGGTGAAGCTTTCTTT.

The J gene is TRBJ1-6, the V gene TRBV20-1; D gene uncertain. Germline V CDR1 and CDR2: DFQATT, SNEGSKA (reference sequence). This CDR3 contains 13 residues. V was shortened by 3 bases and J by 10 bases, with 13 bases between the two germline ends. CDR3 amino acids: CSASSGEGSPLHF. DNA of the CDR3: TGCAGTGCTAGTTCCGGGGAAGGGTCACCCCTCCACTTT.

The chain has TRBV27 and TRBJ1-2, with D possibly being TRBD1 (6 bases). The CDR3 covers 15 residues. In germline, CDR1 is MNHEY, CDR2 SMNVEV (reference sequence). Trimming stripped 5 bases from V and 2 bases from J, with 15 bases between. Here the CDR3 DNA reads TGTGCCAGCAGTCCGACTCCAACAGGGAACTATGGCTACACCTTC. This sequence encodes CASSPTPTGNYGYTF.

This clone has only a few counts. V gene TRBV10-2 combines with J gene TRBJ1-4, with D possibly being TRBD1 (5 bases). From germline, CDR1 is WSHSY and CDR2 SAAADI. V was pared by 4 bases and J by 2 bases, with 5 bases between. There are 13 residues in the CDR3. CDR3 sequence (DNA): TGCGCCAGCAGTGGACAGACTAATGAAAAACTGTTTTTT. This sequence encodes CASSGQTNEKLFF.

This sequence joins TRBV10-2 and TRBJ1-2; TRBD1 aligns across 7 bases. The V gene end was trimmed by 7 bases and the J gene end by 6 bases; junction bases not matched to a gene: 8. The CDR3 spans 13 residues. CDR1 and CDR2 (germline): WSHSY, SAAADI. CDR3 in DNA: TGCGCCAGCACTCCACAGGGGTCGGATGGCTACACCTTC. This sequence encodes CASTPQGSDGYTF.

The gene calls are TRBV25-1 and TRBJ1-6; a weak D match, TRBD1 (5 bases). CDR1 is MGHDK and CDR2 is SYGVNS in the germline V gene. The CDR3 is made up of 13 amino acids. V was shortened by 1 base and J by 8 bases, with 6 bases between the two germline ends. The CDR3 loop is CASSESGDSPLHF. Here the CDR3 DNA reads TGTGCCAGCAGTGAATCGGGGGATTCACCCCTCCACTTT.

The chain employs TRBV7-9 and TRBJ2-7; weak D call: TRBD1 (6 bases). The germline CDR1 and CDR2 sequences are SEHNR and FQNEAQ (reference sequence). The CDR3 has 13 amino acids. Trimming left V 7 bases short and J 1 base short, with 11 bases between. This CDR3 is CASTGGQSYEQYF. CDR3 coding DNA: TGTGCCAGCACAGGAGGACAGTCCTACGAGCAGTACTTC.